This T cell receptor (beta chain) appears in the sequencing data of a study of blood T cell repertoires in COVID-19. In the study overall: Nucleic acid was either cDNA or gDNA, and it came from T cells, B-cell-depleted T cells, or PBMCs.

Profiling relied on immunoSEQ multiplex PCR, and the TCRdb table lists in-frame clones only, not all of them. The data contain 120,000 to 150,000 clones, 80% to 85% of them singletons. The CDR3 has 13 amino acids. V lost 5 bases to trimming and J lost 6 bases, with 12 bases between them. CDR1 and CDR2 from the germline V gene are SGHTA and FQGTGA. J is TRBJ2-3 and V is TRBV7-3, with D unresolved. Sequenced: PBMCs or T cells enriched from blood (not recorded which). This clonotype originated in a woman aged 45-65 years who had been exposed to COVID-19. The CDR3 protein is CASSRRLGDTQYF. DNA for the CDR3: TGTGCCAGCAGCCGGCGACTTGGGGATACGCAGTATTTT.